Listed below are T cell receptor beta chains from one sample, sequenced in a study of identifying expanded T cells in peripheral blood. Clones were read by immunoSEQ multiplex PCR, and TCRdb kept only the in-frame ones, dropping some. Of 90,000 or so clones detected, more than 75% appear once; the ten largest clones hold about 20%. The specimen was blood. These receptors were obtained from a person between 18 and 75 years old in good health. The CDR3 runs from the conserved cysteine through the conserved F or W. Fields, in order: clone size, J gene, CDR3 length, V gene, D gene, CDR3 DNA, CDR3 protein. A D gene is named only where the DNA matches it firmly. Only some rows state a clone size, as once, few, many or a class for expanded clones.

>-|TRBJ1-6|19|TRBV19|-
TGTGCCAGTAGTCAACGGGACACACGACTTCGCTCCTATAATTCACCCCTCCACTTT
CASSQRDTRLRSYNSPLHF
>once|TRBJ2-7|17|TRBV4-3|TRBD2
TGCGCCAGCAGCCCAACCCCGGGGGGAGACAGTTCCTACGAGCAGTACTTC
CASSPTPGGDSSYEQYF
>-|TRBJ1-2|17|TRBV15|-
TGTGCCACCAGCAGAGATCGTAGTACATTTAGGTACTATGGCTACACCTTC
CATSRDRSTFRYYGYTF
>-|TRBJ2-2|14|TRBV9|-
TGTGCCAGCAGCGTAGTAGGGGGATCCGGGGAGCTGTTTTTT
CASSVVGGSGELFF
>once|TRBJ2-4|14|TRBV11-3|-
TGTGCCAGCAGCCGGAGACACCAGACAGGCATTCAGTACTTC
CASSRRHQTGIQYF
>-|TRBJ2-7|15|TRBV4-1|TRBD2
TGCGCCAGCAGCCCGCGAACTAGCGGGGCCTACGAGCAGTACTTC
CASSPRTSGAYEQYF
>-|TRBJ2-2|12|TRBV27|-
TGTGCCAGCAGTTTATTCCCCGGGGAGCTGTTTTTT
CASSLFPGELFF
>-|TRBJ2-4|13|TRBV6-1|-
TGTGCCAGCAGTGAAGTACCTAAAAACATTCAGTACTTC
CASSEVPKNIQYF
>-|TRBJ1-1|15|TRBV18|-
TGTGCCAGCTCACCACTCCCAGGTTATAACACTGAAGCTTTCTTT
CASSPLPGYNTEAFF
>-|TRBJ1-2|15|TRBV13|TRBD1
TGTGCCAGCAGCGTGCCAGGGGGAGTTGATAAAGGCTACACCTTC
CASSVPGGVDKGYTF
>-|TRBJ2-7|19|TRBV5-5|TRBD2
TGTGCCAGCAGCCCCCGATCTGGGGGGGGTTATACACTAGCCTACGAGCAGTACTTC
CASSPRSGGGYTLAYEQYF
>once|TRBJ1-5|12|TRBV6-5|-
TGTGCCACGCAGGGGACCAATCAGCCCCAGCATTTT
CATQGTNQPQHF
>-|TRBJ1-5|13|TRBV6-6|-
TGTGCCAGCAGTACAGGACTAGGACAGCCCCAGCATTTT
CASSTGLGQPQHF
>-|TRBJ1-1|18|TRBV4-3|TRBD1
TGCGCCAGCAGCCAAGATCGGGCAGGGGGCTTGGTTGACACTGAAGCTTTCTTT
CASSQDRAGGLVDTEAFF
>-|TRBJ1-2|14|TRBV14|TRBD1
TGTGCCAGCAGCCACTCGGGACAGCTCTATGGCTACACCTTC
CASSHSGQLYGYTF
>few|TRBJ1-1|12|TRBV30|-
TGTGCCTGGAGTGCGCAGGCTCTTGAAGCTTTCTTT
CAWSAQALEAFF
>-|TRBJ1-6|15|TRBV2|-
TGTGCCAGCAGTGAATCTAGGACCCCTTGGGGGACATCGATATTT
CASSESRTPWGTSIF
>-|TRBJ2-7|14|TRBV5-6|-
TGTGCCAGCAGCTTATGGGGCGGCGCCTACGAGCAGTACTTC
CASSLWGGAYEQYF
>once|TRBJ1-3|12|TRBV19|-
TGTGCCAGTAGTATTTCTGGAAACACCATATATTTT
CASSISGNTIYF
>-|TRBJ2-3|13|TRBV29-1|TRBD2
TGCAGCGTCCGCCGCAAAACTAGCGGGGGTTCGGGTTTT
CSVRRKTSGGSGF
>-|TRBJ2-3|20|TRBV19|-
TGTGCCAGTAGTATGAGCGATAGTGACTCATTCCAGACCCCTATAGATACGCAGTATTTT
CASSMSDSDSFQTPIDTQYF
>-|TRBJ1-5|18|TRBV30|-
TGTGCCTGGAGTCTGTGGAGGGGGGCAAAGGATAGCAATCAGCCCCAGCATTTT
CAWSLWRGAKDSNQPQHF
>-|TRBJ2-6|15|TRBV19|-
TGTGCCAGTAGTATTCAAGGGAAGGGGGCCAACGTCCTGACTTTC
CASSIQGKGANVLTF
>once|TRBJ1-2|16|TRBV6-6|-
TGTGCCAGCAGTCCCCCGAAGATGTGGCAGGGAGGAGGCTACACCTTC
CASSPPKMWQGGGYTF
>-|TRBJ2-3|16|TRBV5-1|-
TGCGCCAGCAGCTTGGTTTACGCAGGCGGCACAGATACGCAGTATTTT
CASSLVYAGGTDTQYF
>-|TRBJ2-1|10|TRBV7-9|-
TGTGCCAGCGGCAACAATGAGCAGTTCTTC
CASGNNEQFF
>-|TRBJ2-5|14|TRBV19|TRBD2
TGTGCCAGTAGTATAATTTCGGGAGGAGAGACCCAGTACTTC
CASSIISGGETQYF
>-|TRBJ1-4|15|TRBV9|-
TGTGCCAGCAGCGTAGGTGGGGGGGCGGATGAAAAACTGTTTTTT
CASSVGGGADEKLFF
>-|TRBJ1-1|13|TRBV30|-
TGTGCCTGGAGTACCGGACAGAACACTGAAGCTTTCTTT
CAWSTGQNTEAFF
>-|TRBJ2-7|14|TRBV10-3|-
TGTGCCATCAGCGCCGAAAGACAGGCCTACGAGCAGTACTTC
CAISAERQAYEQYF
>-|TRBJ1-2|13|TRBV27|-
TGTGCCACCCGAACTCAGGCTAACTATGGCTACACCTTC
CATRTQANYGYTF
>-|TRBJ2-1|18|TRBV5-1|TRBD2
TGCGCCAGCAGCTTGGTGATACTAGCGGGGAGCTCCTACAATGAGCAGTTCTTC
CASSLVILAGSSYNEQFF
>-|TRBJ1-4|12|TRBV7-9|-
TGTGCCAGCAGCTTAGCGGACGAAAAACTGTTTTTT
CASSLADEKLFF
>-|TRBJ2-5|14|TRBV5-1|TRBD2
TGCGCCAGCAGTATCGGACTAGTCCAAGAGACCCAGTACTTC
CASSIGLVQETQYF
>few|TRBJ2-5|16|TRBV7-7|-
TGTGCCAGCAGCCAAACTGGGTCGTTCGCGACGGAGACCCAGTACTTC
CASSQTGSFATETQYF
>once|TRBJ2-5|16|TRBV5-8|TRBD2
TGTGCCAGCAGACAGGGACTAGCGGGGGGGCGAGAGACCCAGTACTTC
CASRQGLAGGRETQYF
>-|TRBJ2-1|12|TRBV10-2|-
TGCGCCAGCAGTGCTATTGGGGCTGAGCAGTTCTTC
CASSAIGAEQFF
>-|TRBJ1-1|19|TRBV11-2|TRBD1
TGTGCCAGCAGCCTAAGCCCGGCCATTTACAGGGGGTGGAGGACTGAAGCTTTCTTT
CASSLSPAIYRGWRTEAFF
>once|TRBJ1-5|14|TRBV27|-
TGTGCCACCAGCCCGGCGGGGCCTTATCAGCCCCAGCATTTT
CATSPAGPYQPQHF
>-|TRBJ2-1|15|TRBV6-5|TRBD2
TGTGCCAGCGCCACTAGCGGGAACTCCTACAATGAGCAGTTCTTC
CASATSGNSYNEQFF
>once|TRBJ2-7|10|TRBV30|-
TGTGCCGGTGGGAGCTACGAGCAGTACTTC
CAGGSYEQYF
>-|TRBJ2-3|12|TRBV30|TRBD1
TGTGCCTGGGACAGGGATGCGGATACGCAGTATTTT
CAWDRDADTQYF
>-|TRBJ2-5|13|TRBV18|-
TGTGCCAGCTCACTCTCTGGCGTTGAGACCCAGTACTTC
CASSLSGVETQYF
>-|TRBJ1-5|15|TRBV7-2|TRBD1
TGTGCCAGCAGCTCTAAAGGGACAGGAAATCAGCCCCAGCATTTT
CASSSKGTGNQPQHF
>once|TRBJ2-1|15|TRBV4-1|-
TGCGCCAGCAGCCTGCGACCCGGCTCCTACAATGAGCAGTTCTTC
CASSLRPGSYNEQFF
>-|TRBJ1-2|11|TRBV20-1|-
TGCAGTGCTAGAGTTCTGGGACACCTCGTCTTC
CSARVLGHLVF
>-|TRBJ1-4|12|TRBV7-9|-
TGTGCCAGCACTTCTACTGAGGGAAAACTGTTTTTT
CASTSTEGKLFF
>few|TRBJ2-7|15|TRBV6-5|-
TGTGCCAGCAGTTACTCGAGGGCAGGGGCCTACGAGCAGTACTTC
CASSYSRAGAYEQYF
>-|TRBJ2-5|19|TRBV13|TRBD2
TGTGCCAGCAGCTTAAACCCGGGACTAGCGGGGGGGCGTCGGGAGACCCAGTACTTC
CASSLNPGLAGGRRETQYF